The rows below give T cell receptor beta chains drawn from one sample of a study of CD8 T cells in ankylosing spondylitis. Via MiXCR, TCRdb re-called the 5' RACE reads, giving one row per CDR3 protein. The sample includes roughly 470,000 distinct CDR3 sequences, roughly 25% of them seen just once. The sample was blood, either unsorted or a sorted T cell fraction (not recorded which). Source of these receptors: a male donor with ankylosing spondylitis. Both conserved end residues are part of each CDR3. A D gene is named only where the DNA matches it firmly. Only part of the rows carry a size: once, few, many, or a class if the clone is expanded.

v_call,clone_size,j_call,d_call,cdr3_aa,cdr3_nt
TRBV3-1,-,TRBJ1-2,TRBD1,CASSQGQGRYTF,TGTGCCAGCAGCCAAGGACAGGGCCGCTACACCTTC
TRBV3-1,many,TRBJ2-2,-,CASSRGSASAGGELFF,TGTGCCAGCAGCCGTGGGTCTGCTAGCGCTGGCGGGGAGCTGTTTTTT
TRBV29-1,few,TRBJ1-1,-,CSVEDSRNTEAFF,TGCAGCGTTGAAGACAGTAGGAACACTGAAGCTTTCTTT
TRBV20-1,-,TRBJ1-2,-,CSASWASDGYTF,TGCAGTGCTAGCTGGGCCAGCGATGGCTACACCTTC
TRBV6-1,-,TRBJ1-6,TRBD1,CASSEGPPQGVGSPLHF,TGTGCCAGCAGTGAAGGGCCCCCGCAGGGGGTGGGTTCACCCCTCCACTTT
TRBV3-1,-,TRBJ1-4,TRBD1,CASSQDSRGRSSKDEKLFF,TGTGCCAGCAGCCAAGATAGCAGGGGGCGATCGTCAAAGGATGAAAAACTGTTTTTT
TRBV20-1,many,TRBJ1-3,TRBD1,CSARASTGSTGNTIYF,TGCAGTGCTAGAGCCTCGACAGGGAGCACTGGAAACACCATATATTTT
TRBV5-1,many,TRBJ2-5,-,CASSLYGAPEGETQYF,TGCGCCAGCAGCCTATACGGTGCCCCTGAAGGAGAGACCCAGTACTTC
TRBV3-1,-,TRBJ2-5,TRBD2,CASSWTSGSSGTQYF,TGTGCCAGCAGTTGGACTAGCGGGAGCTCTGGGACCCAGTACTTC
TRBV4-2,few,TRBJ2-3,TRBD2,CASSTQIQLAGGPIKDTQYF,TGTGCCAGCAGCACGCAAATCCAACTAGCGGGAGGGCCGATCAAAGATACGCAGTATTTT
TRBV12-3/TRBV12-4,-,TRBJ2-1,TRBD2,CASSFYSGRYNEQFF,TGTGCCAGCAGTTTTTATAGCGGGAGGTACAATGAGCAGTTCTTC
TRBV4-1,-,TRBJ1-1,-,CASSQPTADGPEAFF,TGCGCCAGCAGCCAACCGACGGCTGATGGCCCTGAAGCTTTCTTT
TRBV29-1,-,TRBJ1-6,-,CSVYEDRNSPLHF,TGCAGCGTCTACGAGGACAGAAATTCACCCCTCCACTTT
TRBV20-1,-,TRBJ2-7,TRBD2,CSATPRLAVSYEQYF,TGCAGTGCTACCCCCCGACTAGCGGTTTCCTACGAGCAGTACTTC
TRBV29-1,once,TRBJ2-1,-,CSCRVHNEQFF,TGCAGCTGCCGGGTCCACAATGAGCAGTTCTTC
TRBV10-1,-,TRBJ2-4,TRBD2,CASSESGLAATREIQYF,TGCGCCAGCAGTGAGTCCGGACTAGCGGCTACAAGGGAGATTCAGTACTTC
TRBV5-1,-,TRBJ2-2,-,CASSSHRDLTTGELFF,TGCGCCAGCAGCTCACACCGGGACCTTACCACCGGGGAGCTGTTTTTT
TRBV5-1,-,TRBJ2-6,TRBD1,CASSSRDRGSGANVLTF,TGCGCCAGCAGCTCCCGGGACAGGGGATCTGGGGCCAACGTCCTGACTTTC
TRBV6-1,-,TRBJ2-1,-,CASSAPKQFF,TGTGCCAGCAGTGCCCCTAAGCAGTTCTTC
TRBV7-9,-,TRBJ2-3,-,CASSPKGQGNSAPGQYF,TGTGCCAGCAGCCCCAAGGGCCAAGGGAACTCGGCCCCGGGGCAGTATTTT
TRBV5-1,few,TRBJ1-4,-,CASSSETTLNGLFF,TGCGCCAGCAGCTCCGAGACCACCCTGAACGGACTGTTTTTT
TRBV11-2,-,TRBJ2-1,TRBD2,CASSDHNPGLAGAPNEQFF,TGTGCCAGCAGCGATCATAACCCCGGCCTAGCGGGGGCCCCCAATGAGCAGTTCTTC
TRBV12-3/TRBV12-4,-,TRBJ2-5,-,CASTRASEGETQYF,TGTGCCAGCACCCGGGCCTCGGAGGGGGAGACCCAGTACTTC
TRBV7-2,-,TRBJ1-1,TRBD1,CASPDRENTEAFF,TGTGCCAGTCCCGACAGGGAGAACACTGAAGCTTTCTTT
TRBV7-2,once,TRBJ2-5,-,CASSPSGPTARETQYF,TGTGCCAGCAGCCCATCAGGCCCGACCGCCCGAGAGACCCAGTACTTC
TRBV28,-,TRBJ1-1,TRBD1,CASRDTGGVNTEAFF,TGTGCCAGCAGAGATACAGGGGGCGTAAACACTGAAGCTTTCTTT
TRBV18,few,TRBJ2-3,-,CASSQRPGQSDTQYF,TGTGCCAGCTCGCAGAGACCGGGACAATCAGATACGCAGTATTTT